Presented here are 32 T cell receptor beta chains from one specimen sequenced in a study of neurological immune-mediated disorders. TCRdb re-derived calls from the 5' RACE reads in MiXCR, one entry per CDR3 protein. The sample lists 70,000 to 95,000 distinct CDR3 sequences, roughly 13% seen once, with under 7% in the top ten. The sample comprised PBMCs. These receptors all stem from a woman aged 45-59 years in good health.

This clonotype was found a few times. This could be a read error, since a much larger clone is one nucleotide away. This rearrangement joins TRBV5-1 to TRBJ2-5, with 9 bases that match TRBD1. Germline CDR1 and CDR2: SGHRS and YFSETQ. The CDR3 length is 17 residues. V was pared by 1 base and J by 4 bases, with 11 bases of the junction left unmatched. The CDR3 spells CASSLLIGGQGRETQYF. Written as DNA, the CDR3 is TGCGCCAGCAGCTTGCTGATAGGGGGACAGGGTAGAGAGACCCAGTACTTC.

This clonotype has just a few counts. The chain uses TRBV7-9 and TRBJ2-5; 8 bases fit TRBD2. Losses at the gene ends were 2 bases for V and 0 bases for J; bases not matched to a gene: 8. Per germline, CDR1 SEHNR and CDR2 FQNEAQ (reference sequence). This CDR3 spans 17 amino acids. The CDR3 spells CASSLRYRGGYQETQYF. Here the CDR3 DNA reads TGTGCCAGCAGCTTACGGTATCGGGGGGGGTACCAAGAGACCCAGTACTTC.

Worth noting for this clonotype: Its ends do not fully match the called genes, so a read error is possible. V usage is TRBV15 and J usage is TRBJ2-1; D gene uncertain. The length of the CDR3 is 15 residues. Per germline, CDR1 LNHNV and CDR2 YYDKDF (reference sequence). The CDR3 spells CATTWDLTRYYEQSF. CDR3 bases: TGTGCCACCACTTGGGATCTTACCCGTTACTATGAGCAGTCCTTC.

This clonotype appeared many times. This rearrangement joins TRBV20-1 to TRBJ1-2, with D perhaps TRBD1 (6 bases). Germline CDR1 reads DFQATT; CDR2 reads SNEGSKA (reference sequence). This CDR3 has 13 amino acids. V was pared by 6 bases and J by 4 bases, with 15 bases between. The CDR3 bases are TGCAGTGCAGGACAGATTTTCGGCTATGGCTACACCTTC. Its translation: CSAGQIFGYGYTF.

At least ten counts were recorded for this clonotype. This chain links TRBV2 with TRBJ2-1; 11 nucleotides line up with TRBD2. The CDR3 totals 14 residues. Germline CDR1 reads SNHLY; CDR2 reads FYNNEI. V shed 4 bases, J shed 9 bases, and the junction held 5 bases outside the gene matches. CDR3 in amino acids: CASSVLAGEFEQFF. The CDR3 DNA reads TGTGCCAGCAGTGTACTAGCGGGAGAGTTTGAGCAGTTCTTC. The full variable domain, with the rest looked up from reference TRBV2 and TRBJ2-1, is EPEVTQTPSHQVTQMGQEVILRCVPISNHLYFYWYRQILGQKVEFLVSFYNNEISEKSEIFDDQFSVERPDGSNFTLKIRSTKLEDSAMYFCASSVLAGEFEQFFGPGTRLTVL.

CDR3 in DNA: TGTGCCAGCAGTTACAAAGGGTACAATGAGCAGTTCTTC. Protein: CASSYKGYNEQFF. The rearrangement joins TRBV6-5 to TRBJ2-1; D not certain. V lost 2 bases and J lost 4, with 6 bases in between. In germline, CDR1 is MNHEY, CDR2 SVGAGI. This CDR3 comprises 13 residues.

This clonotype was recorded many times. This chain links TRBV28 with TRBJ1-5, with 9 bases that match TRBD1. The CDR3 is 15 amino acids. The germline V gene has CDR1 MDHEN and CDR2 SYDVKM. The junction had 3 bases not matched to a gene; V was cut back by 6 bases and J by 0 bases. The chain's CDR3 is CASRRQGVSNQPQHF. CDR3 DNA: TGTGCCAGCAGACGACAGGGGGTTAGCAATCAGCCCCAGCATTTT.

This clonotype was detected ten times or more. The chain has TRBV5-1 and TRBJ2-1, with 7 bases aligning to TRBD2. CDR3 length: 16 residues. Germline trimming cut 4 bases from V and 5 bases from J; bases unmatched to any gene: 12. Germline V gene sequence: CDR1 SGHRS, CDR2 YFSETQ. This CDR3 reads CASSPPLSGANNEQFF. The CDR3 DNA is TGCGCCAGCAGCCCACCACTGAGCGGGGCAAACAATGAGCAGTTCTTC.

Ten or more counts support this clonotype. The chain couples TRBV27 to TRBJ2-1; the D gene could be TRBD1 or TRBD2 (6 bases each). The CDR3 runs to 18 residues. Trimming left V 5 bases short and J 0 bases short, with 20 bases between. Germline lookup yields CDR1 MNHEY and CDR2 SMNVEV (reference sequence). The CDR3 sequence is CASSPRRGETPSYNEQFF. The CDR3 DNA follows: TGTGCCAGCAGTCCGAGGAGGGGGGAAACCCCCTCCTACAATGAGCAGTTCTTC.

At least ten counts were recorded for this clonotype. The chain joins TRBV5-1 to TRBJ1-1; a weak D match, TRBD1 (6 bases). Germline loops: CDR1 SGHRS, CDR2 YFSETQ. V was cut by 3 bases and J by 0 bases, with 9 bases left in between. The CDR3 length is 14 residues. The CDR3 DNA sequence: TGCGCCAGCAGCTCGGGGGCGGTGAACACTGAAGCTTTCTTT. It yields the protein CASSSGAVNTEAFF.

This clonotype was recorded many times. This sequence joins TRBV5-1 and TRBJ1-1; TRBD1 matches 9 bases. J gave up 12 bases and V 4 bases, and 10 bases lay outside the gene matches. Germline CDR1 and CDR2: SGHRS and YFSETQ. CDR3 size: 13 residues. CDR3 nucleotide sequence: TGCGCCAGCAGCCCCGGACAGGGGTCGATAACTTTCTTT. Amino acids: CASSPGQGSITFF.

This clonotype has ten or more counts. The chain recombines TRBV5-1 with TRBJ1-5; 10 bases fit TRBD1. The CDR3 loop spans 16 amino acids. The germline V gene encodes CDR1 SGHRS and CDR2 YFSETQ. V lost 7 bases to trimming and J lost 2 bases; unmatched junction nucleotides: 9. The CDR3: CASGSWTGGGNQPQHF. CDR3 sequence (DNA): TGCGCCAGCGGATCTTGGACAGGGGGTGGCAATCAGCCCCAGCATTTT.

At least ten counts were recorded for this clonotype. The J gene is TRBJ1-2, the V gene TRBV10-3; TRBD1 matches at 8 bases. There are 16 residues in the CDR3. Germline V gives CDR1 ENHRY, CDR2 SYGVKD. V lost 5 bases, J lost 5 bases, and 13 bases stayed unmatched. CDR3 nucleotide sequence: TGTGCCATCAGTAAATATCAGGGGGCAGGGATTTATGGCTACACCTTC. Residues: CAISKYQGAGIYGYTF.

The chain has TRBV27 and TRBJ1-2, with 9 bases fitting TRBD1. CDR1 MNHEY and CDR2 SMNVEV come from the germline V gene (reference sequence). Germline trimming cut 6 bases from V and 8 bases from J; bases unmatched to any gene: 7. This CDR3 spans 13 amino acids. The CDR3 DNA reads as TGTGCCAGCAGCCCTTACAGGGGGCAAGGCTACACCTTC. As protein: CASSPYRGQGYTF.

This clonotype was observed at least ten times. The CDR3 nucleotides read TGCGCCAGCAGCTTGGGGGCGTCAACCGCTAGCACAGATACGCAGTATTTT. Residues: CASSLGASTASTDTQYF. The genes are TRBV5-1 and TRBJ2-3; no reliable D call. In germline, CDR1 is SGHRS, CDR2 YFSETQ. The CDR3 length is 17 residues. V was clipped by 0 bases and J by 0 bases, with 14 bases between them.

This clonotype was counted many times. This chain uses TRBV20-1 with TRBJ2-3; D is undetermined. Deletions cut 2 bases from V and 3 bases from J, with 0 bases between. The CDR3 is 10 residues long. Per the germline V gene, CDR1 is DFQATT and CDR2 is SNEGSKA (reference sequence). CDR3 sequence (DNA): TGCAGTGCTAGAACAGATACGCAGTATTTT. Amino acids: CSARTDTQYF.

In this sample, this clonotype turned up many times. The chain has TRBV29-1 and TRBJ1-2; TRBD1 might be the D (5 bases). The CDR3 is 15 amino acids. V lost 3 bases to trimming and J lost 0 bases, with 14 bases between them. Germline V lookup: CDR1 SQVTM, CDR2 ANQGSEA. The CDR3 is CSVDRDARANYGYTF. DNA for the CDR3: TGCAGCGTTGACCGGGACGCCCGAGCTAACTATGGCTACACCTTC. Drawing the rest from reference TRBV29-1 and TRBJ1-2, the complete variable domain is SAVISQKPSRDICQRGTSLTIQCQVDSQVTMMFWYRQQPGQSLTLIATANQGSEATYESGFVIDKFPISRPNLTFSTLTVSNMSPEDSSIYLCSVDRDARANYGYTFGSGTRLTVV.

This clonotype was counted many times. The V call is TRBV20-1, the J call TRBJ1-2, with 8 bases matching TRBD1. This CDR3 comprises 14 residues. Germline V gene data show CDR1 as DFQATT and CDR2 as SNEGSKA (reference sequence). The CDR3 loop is CSHRPRQGNYGYTF. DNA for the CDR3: TGCAGCCACCGCCCCAGACAGGGGAACTATGGCTACACCTTC.

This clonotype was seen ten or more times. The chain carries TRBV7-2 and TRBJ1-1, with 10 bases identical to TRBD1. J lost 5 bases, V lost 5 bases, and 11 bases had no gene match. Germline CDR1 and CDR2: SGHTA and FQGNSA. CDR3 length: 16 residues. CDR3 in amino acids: CASSLRQGARRTEAFF. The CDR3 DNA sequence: TGTGCCAGCAGCCTCCGACAGGGGGCGCGAAGGACTGAAGCTTTCTTT.

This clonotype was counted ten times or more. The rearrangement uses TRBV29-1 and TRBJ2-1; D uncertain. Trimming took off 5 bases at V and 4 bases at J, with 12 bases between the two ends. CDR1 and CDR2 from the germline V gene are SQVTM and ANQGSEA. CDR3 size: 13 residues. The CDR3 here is CSVSEVRYNEQFF. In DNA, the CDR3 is TGCAGCGTTTCCGAAGTCCGATACAATGAGCAGTTCTTC.

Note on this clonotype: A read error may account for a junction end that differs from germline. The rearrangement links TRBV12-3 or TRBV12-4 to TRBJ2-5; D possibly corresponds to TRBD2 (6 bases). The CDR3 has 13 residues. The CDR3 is CASSGDFQENQYF. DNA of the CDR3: TGTGCCAGCAGCGGGGACTTCCAAGAGAACCAGTACTTC.

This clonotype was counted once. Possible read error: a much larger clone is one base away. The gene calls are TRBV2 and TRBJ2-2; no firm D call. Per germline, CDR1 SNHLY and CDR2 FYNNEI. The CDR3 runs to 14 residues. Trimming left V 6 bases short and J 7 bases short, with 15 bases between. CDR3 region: CASSGLVGNGELFF. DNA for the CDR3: TGTGCCAGCAGCGGGCTAGTTGGAAACGGGGAGCTGTTTTTT.

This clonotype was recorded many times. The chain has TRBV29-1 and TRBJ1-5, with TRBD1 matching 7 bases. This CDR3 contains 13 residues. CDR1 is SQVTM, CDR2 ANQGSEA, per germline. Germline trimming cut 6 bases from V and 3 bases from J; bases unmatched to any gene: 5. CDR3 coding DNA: TGCAGCGTGGGGGGACAGAACAATCAGCCCCAGCATTTT. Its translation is CSVGGQNNQPQHF. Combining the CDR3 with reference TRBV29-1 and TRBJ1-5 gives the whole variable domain SAVISQKPSRDICQRGTSLTIQCQVDSQVTMMFWYRQQPGQSLTLIATANQGSEATYESGFVIDKFPISRPNLTFSTLTVSNMSPEDSSIYLCSVGGQNNQPQHFGDGTRLSIL.

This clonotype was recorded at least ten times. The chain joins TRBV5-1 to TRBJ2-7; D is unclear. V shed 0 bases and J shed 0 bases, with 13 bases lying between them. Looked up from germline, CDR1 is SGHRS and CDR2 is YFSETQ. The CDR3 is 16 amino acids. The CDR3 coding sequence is TGCGCCAGCAGCTTGGAGGCGGCGCCTAGCTCCTACGAGCAGTACTTC. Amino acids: CASSLEAAPSSYEQYF. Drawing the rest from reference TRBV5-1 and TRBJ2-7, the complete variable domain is KAGVTQTPRYLIKTRGQQVTLSCSPISGHRSVSWYQQTPGQGLQFLFEYFSETQRNKGNFPGRFSGRQFSNSRSEMNVSTLELGDSALYLCASSLEAAPSSYEQYFGPGTRLTVT.

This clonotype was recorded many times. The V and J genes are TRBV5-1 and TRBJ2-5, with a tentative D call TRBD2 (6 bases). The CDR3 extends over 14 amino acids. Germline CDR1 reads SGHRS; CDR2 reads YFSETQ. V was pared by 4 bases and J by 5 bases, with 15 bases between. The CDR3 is CASSGRGTAETQYF. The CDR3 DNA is TGCGCCAGCAGCGGGCGGGGAACGGCCGAGACCCAGTACTTC.

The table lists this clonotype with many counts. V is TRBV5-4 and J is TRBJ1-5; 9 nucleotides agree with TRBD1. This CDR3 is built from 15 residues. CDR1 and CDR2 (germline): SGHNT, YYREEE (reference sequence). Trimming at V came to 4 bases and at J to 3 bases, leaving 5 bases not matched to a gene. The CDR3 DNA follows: TGTGCCAGCAGCCGAGACAGGGGGATCAATCAGCCCCAGCATTTT. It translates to CASSRDRGINQPQHF.

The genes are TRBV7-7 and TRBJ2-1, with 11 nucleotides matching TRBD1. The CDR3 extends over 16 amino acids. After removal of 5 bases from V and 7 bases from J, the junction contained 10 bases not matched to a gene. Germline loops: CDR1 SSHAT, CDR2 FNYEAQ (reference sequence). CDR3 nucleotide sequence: TGTGCCAGCAGCCCCGCTTCCCGGGACAGGGGGAATGAGCAGTTCTTC. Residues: CASSPASRDRGNEQFF.

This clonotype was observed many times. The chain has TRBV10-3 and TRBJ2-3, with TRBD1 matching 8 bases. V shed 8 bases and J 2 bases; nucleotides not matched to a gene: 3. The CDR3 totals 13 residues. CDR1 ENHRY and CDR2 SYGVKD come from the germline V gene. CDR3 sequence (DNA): TGTGCCATCTTGGACAGGGACACAGATACGCAGTATTTT. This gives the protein CAILDRDTDTQYF.

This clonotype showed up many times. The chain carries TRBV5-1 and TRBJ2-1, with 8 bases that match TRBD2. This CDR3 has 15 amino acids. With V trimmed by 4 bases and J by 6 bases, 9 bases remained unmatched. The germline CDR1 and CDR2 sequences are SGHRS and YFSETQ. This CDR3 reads CASSQTVAGTNEQFF. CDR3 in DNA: TGCGCCAGCAGCCAGACTGTAGCGGGAACCAATGAGCAGTTCTTC. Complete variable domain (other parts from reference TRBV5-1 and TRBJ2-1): KAGVTQTPRYLIKTRGQQVTLSCSPISGHRSVSWYQQTPGQGLQFLFEYFSETQRNKGNFPGRFSGRQFSNSRSEMNVSTLELGDSALYLCASSQTVAGTNEQFFGPGTRLTVL.

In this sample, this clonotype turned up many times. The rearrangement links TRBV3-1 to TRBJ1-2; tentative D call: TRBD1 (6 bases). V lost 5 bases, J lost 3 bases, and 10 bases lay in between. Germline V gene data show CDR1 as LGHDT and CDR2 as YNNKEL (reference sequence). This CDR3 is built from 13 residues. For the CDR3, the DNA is TGTGCCAGCAGCTACAGGGCTTACTATGGCTACACCTTC. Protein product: CASSYRAYYGYTF.

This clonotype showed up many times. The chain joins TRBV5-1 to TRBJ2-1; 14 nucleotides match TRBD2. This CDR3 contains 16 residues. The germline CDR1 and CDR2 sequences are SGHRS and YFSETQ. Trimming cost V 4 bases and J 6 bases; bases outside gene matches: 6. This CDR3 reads CASSPGLAGGGNEQFF. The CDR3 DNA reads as TGCGCCAGCAGCCCCGGACTAGCGGGGGGAGGCAATGAGCAGTTCTTC.

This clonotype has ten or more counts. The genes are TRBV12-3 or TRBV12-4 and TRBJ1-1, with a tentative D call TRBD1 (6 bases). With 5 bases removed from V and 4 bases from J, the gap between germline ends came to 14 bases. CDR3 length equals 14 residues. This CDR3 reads CASSAQGIVTEAFF. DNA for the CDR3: TGTGCCAGCAGTGCTCAGGGGATTGTCACTGAAGCTTTCTTT.